This T cell receptor (beta chain) was observed in a study of blood T cell repertoires in COVID-19. CDR1 and CDR2 (germline): SGHDT, YYEEEE. This CDR3 has 15 residues. V dropped 4 bases and J dropped 4; count of bases not matched to a gene: 4. Source study methods: Reference gene primers were amplified, and this amplification served to estimate nucleated cell counts. Sequencing used immunoSEQ multiplex PCR; TCRdb keeps in-frame clones, though not all of them. V and J calls and clone size are given by that table; D and trimming were obtained from the DNA. The sample holds roughly 130,000 clones, roughly four fifths seen once.

The V call is TRBV5-6, the J call TRBJ2-2, with 10 bases identical to TRBD1. The origin of this receptor is a man between 35 and 55 years old with active or convalescent COVID-19. What was sequenced was peripheral blood. The CDR3 nucleotides are TGTGCCAGCAGCCTGAGGACAGGGGGCACCGGGGAGCTGTTTTTT. This sequence encodes CASSLRTGGTGELFF.